This passage covers 3 T cell receptor beta chains from one sample sequenced in a study of human CD8 memory T cell subsets. Production of TCR beta libraries used UMI-labeled 5' RACE as the method. TCRdb re-called the 5' RACE reads; every CDR3 protein appears as one record, without DNA. In total, the table holds some 5,400 distinct CDR3 sequences. The specimen was CD8+ effector memory T cells (TEM) sorted from PBMCs. The subset was: effector memory CD8 T cells, CCR7- CD45RO+ CD95+. The receptors were sampled from a human donor in good health.

The chain has TRBV5-1 and TRBJ2-1; as DNA is missing, the TRBD2 call by TCRdb cannot be tested. The CDR3 sequence is 16 residues long. Germline V gives CDR1 SGHRS, CDR2 YFSETQ. The CDR3 sequence: CASSSGGTGVTDEQFF.

CDR3 sequence: CASSYTGSDTEAFF. The chain employs TRBV12-3 or TRBV12-4 and TRBJ1-1; the TCRdb call, TRBD1, lacks DNA for checking. CDR3 length: 14 amino acids.

The chain links TRBV28 to TRBJ1-1; TCRdb gives TRBD1 as the D gene, but with no DNA this cannot be confirmed. CDR1 MDHEN and CDR2 SYDVKM come from the germline V gene. This CDR3 spans 17 amino acids. The CDR3 region is CASRTGQGGITNTEAFF.